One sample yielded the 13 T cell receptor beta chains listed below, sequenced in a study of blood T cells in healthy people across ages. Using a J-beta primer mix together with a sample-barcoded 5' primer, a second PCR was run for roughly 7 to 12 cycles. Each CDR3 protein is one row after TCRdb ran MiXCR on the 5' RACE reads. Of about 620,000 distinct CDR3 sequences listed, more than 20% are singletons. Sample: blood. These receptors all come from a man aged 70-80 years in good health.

The CDR3 DNA is TGCAGTGCCGATAATCTGTCTAGCGGGAGGAGGTACGAGCAGTACTTC. This sequence encodes CSADNLSSGRRYEQYF. V and J are TRBV20-1 and TRBJ2-7, with 11 nucleotides matching TRBD2. There are 16 residues in the CDR3. The V segment lost 6 bases and the J segment 4 bases; nucleotides outside the gene matches: 14. Looked up from germline, CDR1 is DFQATT and CDR2 is SNEGSKA (reference sequence).

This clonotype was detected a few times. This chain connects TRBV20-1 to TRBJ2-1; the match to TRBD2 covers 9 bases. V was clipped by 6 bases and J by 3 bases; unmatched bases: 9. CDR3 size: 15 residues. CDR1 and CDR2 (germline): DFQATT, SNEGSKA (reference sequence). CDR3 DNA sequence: TGCAGTGCCGATTTAGCGGGAGTTGTCTACAATGAGCAGTTCTTC. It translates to CSADLAGVVYNEQFF.

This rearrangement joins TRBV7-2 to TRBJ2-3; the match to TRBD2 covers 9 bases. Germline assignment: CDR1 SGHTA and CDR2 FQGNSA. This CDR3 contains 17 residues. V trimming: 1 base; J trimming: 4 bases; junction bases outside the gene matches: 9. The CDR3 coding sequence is TGTGCCAGCAGCTTAGGGTCGCTAGCGGGACCGTCAGATACGCAGTATTTT. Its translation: CASSLGSLAGPSDTQYF.

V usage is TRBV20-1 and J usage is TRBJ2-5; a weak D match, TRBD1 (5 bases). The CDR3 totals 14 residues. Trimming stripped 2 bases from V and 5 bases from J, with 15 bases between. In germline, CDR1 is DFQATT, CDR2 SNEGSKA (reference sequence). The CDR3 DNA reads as TGCAGTGCTAGAAGGCCAGGGATCATCGAGACCCAGTACTTC. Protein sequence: CSARRPGIIETQYF.

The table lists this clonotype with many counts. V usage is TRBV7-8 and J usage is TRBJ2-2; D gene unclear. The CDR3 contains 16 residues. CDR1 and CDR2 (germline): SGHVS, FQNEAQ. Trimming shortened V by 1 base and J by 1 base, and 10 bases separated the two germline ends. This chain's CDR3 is CASSLVYRLNTGELFF. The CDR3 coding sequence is TGTGCCAGCAGCTTAGTGTACAGATTGAACACCGGGGAGCTGTTTTTT. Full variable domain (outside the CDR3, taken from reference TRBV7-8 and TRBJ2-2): GAGVSQSPRYKVAKRGQDVALRCDPISGHVSLFWYQQALGQGPEFLTYFQNEAQLDKSGLPSDRFFAERPEGSVSTLKIQRTQQEDSAVYLCASSLVYRLNTGELFFGEGSRLTVL.

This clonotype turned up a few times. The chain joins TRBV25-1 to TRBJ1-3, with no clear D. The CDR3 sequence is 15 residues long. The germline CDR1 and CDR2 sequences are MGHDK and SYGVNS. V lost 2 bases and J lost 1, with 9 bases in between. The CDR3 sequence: CASSEPSFSGNTIYF. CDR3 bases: TGTGCCAGCAGTGAACCAAGCTTTTCTGGAAACACCATATATTTT.

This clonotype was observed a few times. This CDR3 is CASSRTPGQDNYGYTF. The CDR3 DNA follows: TGTGCCAGCAGCCGGACCCCGGGACAGGATAACTATGGCTACACCTTC. V is TRBV3-1 and J is TRBJ1-2; 8 bases match TRBD1. CDR3 length: 16 residues. Trimming took 4 bases from V and 1 from J; bases not matched to a gene: 8. Germline lookup yields CDR1 LGHDT and CDR2 YNNKEL (reference sequence).

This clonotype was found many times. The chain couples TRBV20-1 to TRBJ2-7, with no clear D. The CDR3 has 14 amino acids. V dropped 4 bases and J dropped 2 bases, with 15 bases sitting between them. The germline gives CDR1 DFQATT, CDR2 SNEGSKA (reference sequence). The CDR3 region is CSATADGKTYEQYF. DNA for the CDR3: TGCAGTGCTACCGCGGACGGAAAGACCTACGAGCAGTACTTC.

CDR3 coding DNA: TGTGCCAGCAGTTATTACGGAGTAGACAGCAATGAGCAGTTCTTC. As protein: CASSYYGVDSNEQFF. The chain uses TRBV6-2 or TRBV6-3 and TRBJ2-5; a possible D gene is TRBD1 (5 bases). The J call is doubtful: the DNA matches TRBJ2-1 better. CDR3 size: 15 residues. Germline loops: CDR1 MNHEY, CDR2 SVGEGT.

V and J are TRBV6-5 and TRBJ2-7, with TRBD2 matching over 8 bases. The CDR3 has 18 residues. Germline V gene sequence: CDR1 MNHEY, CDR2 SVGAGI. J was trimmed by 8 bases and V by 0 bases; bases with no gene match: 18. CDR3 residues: CASSYSRPGLVGVTQQYF. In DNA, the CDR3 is TGTGCCAGCAGTTACTCGAGACCGGGACTAGTCGGTGTAACCCAGCAGTACTTC.

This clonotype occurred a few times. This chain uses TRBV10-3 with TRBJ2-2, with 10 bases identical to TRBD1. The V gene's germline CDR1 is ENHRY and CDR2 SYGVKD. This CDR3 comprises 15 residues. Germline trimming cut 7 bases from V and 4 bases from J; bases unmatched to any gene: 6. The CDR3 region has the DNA TGTGCCATCAAACCCGGGACAGGGGCCACCGGGGAGCTGTTTTTT. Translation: CAIKPGTGATGELFF.

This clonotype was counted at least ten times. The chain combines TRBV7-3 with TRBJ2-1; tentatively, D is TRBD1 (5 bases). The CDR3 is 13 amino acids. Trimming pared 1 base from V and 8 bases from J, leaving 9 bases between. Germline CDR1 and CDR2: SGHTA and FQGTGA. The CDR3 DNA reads TGTGCCAGCAGCTTAAGGTGGGGCGATGAGCAGTTCTTC. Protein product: CASSLRWGDEQFF.

For the CDR3, the DNA is TGCGCCAGCAGCGGGGCTAGCGGGAGTCACAATGAGCAGTTCTTC. This translates into CASSGASGSHNEQFF. V and J are TRBV4-1 and TRBJ2-1; TRBD2 matches at 10 bases. Looked up from germline, CDR1 is MGHRA and CDR2 is YSYEKL. CDR3 length: 15 residues. Trimming at V came to 5 bases and at J to 5 bases, leaving 6 bases not matched to a gene.